These 17 T cell receptor beta chains were all obtained from the same sample, sequenced in a study of cytomegalovirus exposure and HLA in healthy donors. Primers included in the PCR were 60 Vbeta and 13 Jbeta primers. Sequenced by immunoSEQ multiplex PCR; TCRdb stores in-frame clones only, minus some. The repertoire holds roughly 160,000 clones, with around three quarters as singletons. Source material: PBMCs. The origin of the receptors is a man aged 25-45 years in good health and CMV-seropositive.

V usage is TRBV11-2 and J usage is TRBJ2-5; 9 bases are a match to TRBD2. Germline lookup yields CDR1 SGHAT and CDR2 FQNNGV. Unmatched junction bases numbered 10, after V lost 6 bases and J lost 2 bases. CDR3 length equals 16 residues. CDR3 region: CASRSLAGSRQETQYF. The CDR3 nucleotides are TGTGCCAGCAGATCTCTAGCGGGGAGTCGACAAGAGACCCAGTACTTC.

V gene TRBV6-4 combines with J gene TRBJ1-6; D not resolved. Germline CDR1 reads MRHNA; CDR2 reads SNTAGT. Trimming cost V 6 bases and J 4 bases, with 7 bases left between them. This CDR3 is 13 amino acids long. CDR3 nucleotide sequence: TGTGCCAGCAGGCCGACATATAATTCACCCCTCCACTTT. Its translation is CASRPTYNSPLHF.

This rearrangement joins TRBV7-2 to TRBJ1-6; 8 bases match TRBD1. Unmatched junction bases numbered 5, after V lost 1 base and J lost 9 bases. Germline V gene sequence: CDR1 SGHTA, CDR2 FQGNSA. The CDR3 totals 15 residues. CDR3 region: CASSLDRGIISPLHF. The DNA for the CDR3 is TGTGCCAGCAGCTTAGACAGGGGGATAATTTCACCCCTCCACTTT.

This chain links TRBV7-9 with TRBJ2-1; no clear D gene. Germline loops: CDR1 SEHNR, CDR2 FQNEAQ (reference sequence). The CDR3 totals 16 residues. The V and J ends lost 4 bases and 0 bases respectively, with 13 bases between them. The CDR3 loop is CASSSETTGSYNEQFF. The CDR3 DNA is TGTGCCAGCAGCTCCGAAACGACTGGCTCCTACAATGAGCAGTTCTTC.

The chain recombines TRBV27 with TRBJ1-2, with 8 bases identical to TRBD1. This CDR3 is built from 14 residues. J lost 2 bases, V lost 5 bases, and 4 bases had no gene match. Germline V gives CDR1 MNHEY, CDR2 SMNVEV (reference sequence). CDR3 nucleotide sequence: TGTGCCAGCAGTCCCAGGACAGGGAACTATGGCTACACCTTC. As protein: CASSPRTGNYGYTF.

The rearrangement uses TRBV2 and TRBJ2-7, with D unclear. The V gene's germline CDR1 is SNHLY and CDR2 FYNNEI. V shed 11 bases and J shed 3 bases, with 14 bases lying between them. This CDR3 region has 12 residues. The CDR3 region is CASTENHYEQYF. Here the CDR3 DNA reads TGTGCCTCCACAGAAAATCACTACGAGCAGTACTTC.

This chain joins TRBV4-2 and TRBJ2-5, with 8 bases aligning to TRBD2. The length of the CDR3 is 15 residues. Germline CDR1 and CDR2: LGHNA and YNFKEQ. Germline trimming cut 4 bases from V and 1 base from J; bases unmatched to any gene: 5. Here the CDR3 reads CASSRRRGVQETQYF. The CDR3 DNA follows: TGTGCCAGCAGCCGGCGGCGGGGGGTCCAAGAGACCCAGTACTTC.

This chain joins TRBV4-1 and TRBJ1-3; D possibly corresponds to TRBD1 (5 bases). Germline V gene sequence: CDR1 MGHRA, CDR2 YSYEKL. V lost 3 bases and J 4 bases, leaving 16 bases between the germline ends. CDR3 length: 16 amino acids. CDR3 loop: CASSQGRAPGGNTIYF. Here the CDR3 DNA reads TGCGCCAGCAGCCAGGGGCGCGCCCCCGGGGGAAACACCATATATTTT.

The chain has TRBV6-5 and TRBJ1-2; tentative D call: TRBD1 (5 bases). V was clipped by 0 bases and J by 4 bases, with 12 bases between them. Germline lookup yields CDR1 MNHEY and CDR2 SVGAGI. The CDR3 covers 15 residues. The DNA of the CDR3 is TGTGCCAGCAGTTACTCGAGACAGTTCGGCTATGGCTACACCTTC. The encoded protein is CASSYSRQFGYGYTF.

Only a few counts were recorded for this clone. This chain links TRBV2 with TRBJ2-7; D might be TRBD1 (5 bases). CDR3 length: 15 residues. Germline CDR1 SNHLY, CDR2 FYNNEI. Trimming removed 6 bases from V and 0 bases from J, with 15 bases in between. CDR3 nucleotides: TGTGCCAGCAGCGACCAGACAGCGAACTCCTACGAGCAGTACTTC. Its translation: CASSDQTANSYEQYF.

The J gene is TRBJ2-1, the V gene TRBV7-6; TRBD1 matches 10 bases. Germline V gene data show CDR1 as SGHVS and CDR2 as FNYEAQ. Germline trimming cut 5 bases from V and 6 bases from J; bases unmatched to any gene: 7. This CDR3 has 15 residues. The CDR3 loop is CASSIGQGGANEQFF. CDR3 bases: TGTGCCAGCAGCATAGGACAGGGGGGTGCCAATGAGCAGTTCTTC.

The chain combines TRBV5-1 with TRBJ1-1; no clear D gene. The CDR3 runs 14 residues. The V end lost 4 bases, the J end lost 0 bases, and 10 bases lay between the germline ends. CDR1 is SGHRS and CDR2 is YFSETQ in the germline V gene. The CDR3 region is CASSPSVLNTEAFF. For the CDR3, the DNA is TGCGCCAGCAGCCCCAGCGTTCTGAACACTGAAGCTTTCTTT.

This chain connects TRBV2 to TRBJ1-6; D is possibly TRBD1 (5 bases). Germline-derived CDR1 and CDR2 are SNHLY and FYNNEI. The CDR3 covers 11 residues. Trimming removed 8 bases from V and 10 bases from J, with 9 bases in between. Written as DNA, the CDR3 is TGTGCCAGCGTCGGGGGATCACCCCTCCACTTT. This gives the protein CASVGGSPLHF.

This clone was observed once. The V and J genes are TRBV28 and TRBJ1-5, with D maybe TRBD1 (5 bases). CDR1 is MDHEN and CDR2 is SYDVKM in the germline V gene. The germline V and J ends were trimmed by 5 bases and 7 bases, with 12 bases remaining between them. This CDR3 comprises 13 residues. This CDR3 reads CASSARQLQPQHF. The DNA for the CDR3 is TGTGCCAGCAGTGCCCGACAGTTACAGCCCCAGCATTTT.

This rearrangement joins TRBV7-8 to TRBJ2-2, with 10 bases lining up with TRBD2. CDR3 length equals 16 residues. The germline V gene encodes CDR1 SGHVS and CDR2 FQNEAQ. Unmatched junction bases numbered 7, after V lost 1 base and J lost 8 bases. The CDR3 sequence: CASSLVASGGVGELFF. The CDR3, as DNA: TGTGCCAGCAGCTTAGTGGCTAGCGGGGGAGTAGGGGAGCTGTTTTTT. Variable domain in full (rest from reference TRBV7-8 and TRBJ2-2): GAGVSQSPRYKVAKRGQDVALRCDPISGHVSLFWYQQALGQGPEFLTYFQNEAQLDKSGLPSDRFFAERPEGSVSTLKIQRTQQEDSAVYLCASSLVASGGVGELFFGEGSRLTVL.

V and J are TRBV9 and TRBJ2-3, with TRBD2 identical over 7 bases. V shed 6 bases and J 2 bases; nucleotides not matched to a gene: 6. Germline V lookup: CDR1 SGDLS, CDR2 YYNGEE. The CDR3 has 14 residues. In nucleotides, the CDR3 is TGTGCCAGCAAGGCTAGCGGATACACAGATACGCAGTATTTT. Translated, it gives CASKASGYTDTQYF.

The chain combines TRBV6-5 with TRBJ1-1; TRBD1 might be the D (5 bases). In germline, CDR1 is MNHEY, CDR2 SVGAGI. The CDR3 runs 12 residues. Deletions cut 8 bases from V and 1 base from J, with 8 bases between. CDR3 nucleotide sequence: TGTGCCAGCGGGGCAGGGAACACTGAAGCTTTCTTT. Amino acid sequence: CASGAGNTEAFF.